Listed below are T cell receptor beta chains from one sample, sequenced in a study of spatial heterogeneity in lung cancer. TCRdb analysed the 5' RACE reads with MiXCR anew, one entry per CDR3 protein. The data show about 75,000 distinct CDR3 sequences, roughly 13% seen once. Sequenced here: PBMCs, sampled at surgery. These receptors all come from a male donor with early-stage non-small cell lung cancer. The CDR3 runs from the conserved cysteine through the conserved F or W. D genes are given only for firm matches. For some rows the clone size is stated as once, few or many, or as a class when expanded; others skip it.

D	J	size	V	DNA	CDR3
TRBD1	TRBJ2-1	few	TRBV4-3	TGCGCCAGCAGCCAAGCGGGGGACAGGCACTACAATGAGCAGTTCTTC	CASSQAGDRHYNEQFF
-	TRBJ2-1	once	TRBV19	TGTGCCAGTAGAATAGCGGATAGCTCCTACAATGAGCAGTTCTTC	CASRIADSSYNEQFF
-	TRBJ2-1	few	TRBV21-1	TGTGCCAGCAGCAAAGATGCGATTGGGGGACTAGCGGCAAATTACAATGAGCAGTTCTTC	CASSKDAIGGLAANYNEQFF
TRBD2	TRBJ2-1	few	TRBV11-2	TGTGCCAGCAGGCCTAGCGGCTATGACAATGAGCAGTTCTTC	CASRPSGYDNEQFF
TRBD2	TRBJ2-1	few	TRBV7-9	TGTGCCAGCAGCCGACCAGCGGGACTAGCGGGAGAAGGTTCAACCTACAATGAGCAGTTCTTC	CASSRPAGLAGEGSTYNEQFF
TRBD2	TRBJ2-1	-	TRBV7-9	TGTGCCAGCAGCTCCGGGGGAGGACTAGGGAATGAGCAGTTCTTC	CASSSGGGLGNEQFF
-	TRBJ2-1	-	TRBV5-1	TGCGCCAGCAGCTTGGACGGAGGGGGACACCCCTACAATGAGCAGTTCTTC	CASSLDGGGHPYNEQFF
-	TRBJ1-1	-	TRBV6-5	TGTGCCAGCAGTTCCTTTAGGGTGCTGAACACTGAAGCTTTCTTT	CASSSFRVLNTEAFF
TRBD2	TRBJ2-6	-	TRBV6-6	TGTGCCAGCAGTTACAGGGAGGGAGACTCTGGGGCCAACGTCCTGACTTTC	CASSYREGDSGANVLTF
TRBD2	TRBJ2-1	-	TRBV5-8	TGTGCCAGCAGCTTCGGGACTAGCGGATACAATGAGCAGTTCTTC	CASSFGTSGYNEQFF
-	TRBJ1-1	few	TRBV9	TGTGCCAGCAGCGAAAGAGACAGCTTGAACACTGAAGCTTTCTTT	CASSERDSLNTEAFF
TRBD2	TRBJ2-2	-	TRBV10-3	TGTGCCACCTCGGGGGGACTAGCGGGAGAGGGACGCACCGGGGAGCTGTTTTTT	CATSGGLAGEGRTGELFF
TRBD1	TRBJ2-1	few	TRBV20-1	TGCAGTGCCCCCCGGACAGGGCCGATCAATTACAATGAGCAGTTCTTC	CSAPRTGPINYNEQFF
-	TRBJ2-2	-	TRBV7-9	TGTGCCAGCAGCTTAGGGACATCGAACACCGGGGAGCTGTTTTTT	CASSLGTSNTGELFF
-	TRBJ2-1	-	TRBV6-4	TGTGCCAGCAGTCGGGGACCGGGCTACAATGAGCAGTTCTTC	CASSRGPGYNEQFF
-	TRBJ2-7	-	TRBV12-3/TRBV12-4	TGTGCCAGCAGTTTATCCAGTAGGATCGGCGAGCAGTACTTC	CASSLSSRIGEQYF
-	TRBJ2-7	-	TRBV4-2	TGTGCCAGCAGCCCCCGGGACGGAACCTACGAGCAGTACTTC	CASSPRDGTYEQYF
-	TRBJ2-2	few	TRBV29-1	TGCAGCGCAAGAAGACAGGTCGTAGGCACCGGGGAGCTGTTTTTT	CSARRQVVGTGELFF